This T cell receptor (beta chain) was identified during a study of beta chain features in type 1 diabetes. Study observations and caveats: Shortening that was moderate but significant affected the TCRB CDR3s of Type 1 diabetes patients in all four CD4+ subsets.

The entirety of the isolated RNA underwent reverse transcription, so expressed TCRB transcripts were sequenced. Clones were sequenced by immunoSEQ multiplex PCR, and TCRdb holds only the in-frame ones, with some missing. The table includes hundreds of thousands of clones, around an eighth detected once. Germline CDR1 and CDR2: SGHRS and YFSETQ. V lost 1 base and J 9 bases, leaving 11 bases between the germline ends. The CDR3 runs 13 residues. This clone was detected only a few times. Its antigen is unidentified. Sequencing used naive CD4+ T cells from blood. The sequence was obtained from a man younger than 35 with type 1 diabetes. The chain carries TRBV5-1 and TRBJ2-4; D is uncertain. DNA for the CDR3: TGCGCCAGCAGCTTGTGGGTCGACGGCATTCAGTACTTC. It specifies CASSLWVDGIQYF.